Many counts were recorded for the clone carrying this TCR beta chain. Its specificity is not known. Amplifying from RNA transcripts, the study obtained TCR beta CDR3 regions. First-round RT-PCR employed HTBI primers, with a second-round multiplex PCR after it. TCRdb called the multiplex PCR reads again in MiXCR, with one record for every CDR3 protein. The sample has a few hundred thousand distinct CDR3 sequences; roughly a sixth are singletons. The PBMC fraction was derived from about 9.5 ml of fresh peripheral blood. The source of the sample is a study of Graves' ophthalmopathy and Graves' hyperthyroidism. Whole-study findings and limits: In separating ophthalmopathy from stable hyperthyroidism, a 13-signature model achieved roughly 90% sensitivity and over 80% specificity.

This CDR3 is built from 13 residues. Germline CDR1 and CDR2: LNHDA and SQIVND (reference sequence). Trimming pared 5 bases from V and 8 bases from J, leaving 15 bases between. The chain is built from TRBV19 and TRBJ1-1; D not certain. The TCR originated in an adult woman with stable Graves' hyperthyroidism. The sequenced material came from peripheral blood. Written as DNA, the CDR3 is TGTGCCAGTAGTTCTTCCCCCGTGAGGGAAGCTTTCTTT. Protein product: CASSSSPVREAFF.